This TCR beta chain comes out of a study of CD8 T cells in ankylosing spondylitis. Study findings and constraints: Researchers reportedly found disease-linked clones significantly enriched in matched ankylosing spondylitis synovial fluid. Some motif variants were previously reported in reactive arthritis synovial fluid and blood.

The CDR3 covers 16 residues. The V end lost 3 bases, the J end lost 0 bases, and 15 bases lay between the germline ends. CDR1 and CDR2 from the germline V gene are DFQATT and SNEGSKA (reference sequence). TCRdb reanalysed the 5' RACE reads using MiXCR and keeps one entry per CDR3 protein. The sample lists 190,000 or so distinct CDR3 sequences, about 13% occurring once. This clonotype has only a few counts. What it binds is not known. The sequencing input was blood, either unsorted or a sorted T cell fraction (not recorded which). This TCR came from a male donor with ankylosing spondylitis or in good health (not recorded which). V and J are TRBV20-1 and TRBJ2-1, with D perhaps matching TRBD2 (5 bases). CDR3 sequence (DNA): TGCAGTGCTAGCGGGTTGAGCGGCCACTCCTACAATGAGCAGTTCTTC. Residues: CSASGLSGHSYNEQFF.